The clone carrying this T cell receptor (beta chain) was seen a few times. Its antigen is as yet unknown. Investigators reverse transcribed all isolated RNA, so they sequenced expressed TCRB transcripts. Data came from immunoSEQ multiplex PCR; TCRdb stores just in-frame clones and leaves some out. In the table there are some 700,000 clones, roughly 12% of which are singletons. These data originate in a study of beta chain features in type 1 diabetes. Regarding the study as a whole: There was a moderate but significant shortening of TCRB CDR3s in all four CD4+ subsets of Type 1 diabetes patients.

Material: naive CD4+ T cells from blood. This receptor was obtained from a man aged 18 to 30 with type 1 diabetes.

The CDR3 loop is CASSPTGDGSYNEQFF. The CDR3 region has the DNA TGCGCCAGCAGCCCGACCGGGGACGGATCCTACAATGAGCAGTTCTTC. This chain links TRBV5-1 with TRBJ2-1, with D tentatively TRBD1 or TRBD2 (5 bases each). The CDR3 extends over 16 amino acids. Germline CDR1 SGHRS, CDR2 YFSETQ. Trimming cost V 4 bases and J 1 base, with 15 bases left between them.